A single sample is the source of the 27 T cell receptor beta chains below, sequenced in a study of low-dose radiotherapy and immunotherapy resistance in tumors. As for time point: before trial treatment. Primers used for first-strand cDNA, a TRAV- and TRBV-specific set, covered both alpha and beta chains. For amplifying TCRs, the PCR ran for about 22 cycles with Phusion, which was used together with a constant-region primer and the adapter on the V primers. TCRdb reprocessed the reads via MiXCR and lists one record per CDR3 protein. The data show more than 85,000 distinct CDR3 sequences, with around 9.2% seen just once and roughly 1% held by the top ten. Here the sequenced sample was PBMCs, taken before treatment. The source of these receptors is a male donor with prostate cancer.

This clonotype was counted ten times or more. V is TRBV5-1 and J is TRBJ2-1; D tentatively reads TRBD1 or TRBD2 (6 bases each). The CDR3 is made up of 14 amino acids. The germline V gene has CDR1 SGHRS and CDR2 YFSETQ. The ends were cut back, 0 bases at V and 4 bases at J, with 8 bases in the middle. This CDR3 is CASSLEGGYNEQFF. The DNA of the CDR3 is TGCGCCAGCAGCTTGGAAGGGGGGTACAATGAGCAGTTCTTC.

This clonotype was recorded many times. For the CDR3, the DNA is TGTGCCAGCAGTCAACCCTCAGACAGGGAGGGTGAAGCTTTCTTT. It yields the protein CASSQPSDREGEAFF. The chain employs TRBV6-6 and TRBJ1-1, with 7 bases lining up with TRBD1. Germline V CDR1 and CDR2: MNHNY, SVGAGI (reference sequence). J gave up 7 bases and V 5 bases, and 13 bases lay outside the gene matches. The CDR3 runs to 15 residues.

This clonotype was found many times. The chain employs TRBV25-1 and TRBJ2-4, with D perhaps TRBD2 (6 bases). The CDR3 covers 14 residues. V gave up 3 bases and J gave up 0 bases, with 6 bases separating them. From germline, CDR1 is MGHDK and CDR2 SYGVNS. CDR3 coding DNA: TGTGCCAGCAGTGAGGGACTAGCCAAAAACATTCAGTACTTC. Its translation is CASSEGLAKNIQYF.

This clonotype has ten or more counts. This chain uses TRBV4-2 with TRBJ2-5; TRBD1 matches at 8 bases. The CDR3 runs 16 residues. V lost 3 bases to trimming and J lost 5 bases; unmatched junction nucleotides: 11. CDR1 and CDR2 from the germline V gene are LGHNA and YNFKEQ. The CDR3 DNA reads as TGTGCCAGCAGCCAGAGCCCTGACAGGGGAGCGGAGACCCAGTACTTC. Protein product: CASSQSPDRGAETQYF.

This clonotype was counted ten times or more. The chain joins TRBV9 to TRBJ1-1; maybe TRBD1 (6 bases). Germline CDR1 reads SGDLS; CDR2 reads YYNGEE. The CDR3 extends over 13 amino acids. The V and J ends lost 0 bases and 11 bases respectively, with 14 bases between them. This CDR3 is CASSVAEDSRAFF. The CDR3 nucleotides read TGTGCCAGCAGCGTAGCCGAGGACAGCCGGGCTTTCTTT.

This clonotype occurred many times. The chain is built from TRBV12-3 or TRBV12-4 and TRBJ1-1, with 11 bases that match TRBD1. Losses at the gene ends were 6 bases for V and 2 bases for J; bases not matched to a gene: 2. The CDR3 runs to 14 residues. The CDR3 loop reads CASRGQGANTEAFF. In nucleotides, the CDR3 is TGTGCCAGCAGAGGACAGGGGGCCAACACTGAAGCTTTCTTT.

In regard to this clonotype: Given a much more abundant clone one base away, this may be a read error. The chain couples TRBV30 to TRBJ1-6, with D unclear. CDR3 length equals 16 residues. CDR1 and CDR2 (germline): GTSNPN, SVGIG (reference sequence). V gave up 7 bases and J gave up 0 bases, with 16 bases separating them. This CDR3 is CALDAYKSSYNSPLHF. In nucleotides, the CDR3 is TGTGCCTTGGATGCATACAAGAGCTCCTATAATTCACCCCTCCACTTT.

This clonotype came up many times. The V call is TRBV29-1, the J call TRBJ2-2, with a possible D match to TRBD1 (9 bases). The CDR3 is made up of 15 amino acids. Germline V lookup: CDR1 SQVTM, CDR2 ANQGSEA. V lost 4 bases, J lost 8 bases, and 20 bases lay in between. CDR3 in DNA: TGCAGCGTTGGGACAGGGGCGGGGGGATCTGGGGAGCTGTTTTTT. It translates to CSVGTGAGGSGELFF.

This clonotype appeared many times. The chain uses TRBV28 and TRBJ2-7; no definite D call. In germline, CDR1 is MDHEN, CDR2 SYDVKM. V lost 5 bases, J lost 3 bases, and 5 bases lay in between. The CDR3 loop spans 11 amino acids. The CDR3 sequence: CASSIHYEQYF. The CDR3 bases are TGTGCCAGCAGTATTCACTACGAGCAGTACTTC.

This clonotype was seen at least ten times. V gene TRBV20-1 combines with J gene TRBJ2-7, with a tentative D call TRBD1 (6 bases). Germline V lookup: CDR1 DFQATT, CDR2 SNEGSKA (reference sequence). There are 12 residues in the CDR3. V was pared by 3 bases and J by 3 bases, with 9 bases between. The CDR3 region is CSASWGLYEQYF. DNA for the CDR3: TGCAGTGCTAGTTGGGGGCTCTACGAGCAGTACTTC.

In its sample, this clonotype was seen many times. This chain links TRBV6-2 or TRBV6-3 with TRBJ2-7; 7 bases match TRBD2. The length of the CDR3 is 15 residues. Germline values: CDR1 MNHEY, CDR2 SVGEGT. V trimming: 6 bases; J trimming: 2 bases; junction bases outside the gene matches: 10. The CDR3 DNA reads TGTGCCAGCAGCTCCCTGGCGGGAGCGCCCTACGAGCAGTACTTC. It translates to CASSSLAGAPYEQYF.

This clonotype was counted ten times or more. The J gene is TRBJ1-2, the V gene TRBV3-1; D unclear. This CDR3 has 14 residues. V was shortened by 4 bases and J by 1 base, with 10 bases between the two germline ends. Germline assignment: CDR1 LGHDT and CDR2 YNNKEL (reference sequence). The CDR3 here is CASSPGGLNYGYTF. The CDR3 coding sequence is TGTGCCAGCAGCCCCGGCGGGCTTAACTATGGCTACACCTTC.

In its sample, this clonotype was seen many times. The chain links TRBV25-1 to TRBJ1-2; 9 bases match TRBD1. Germline values: CDR1 MGHDK, CDR2 SYGVNS. The ends lost 10 bases at V and 7 bases at J; junction bases unmatched: 16. The CDR3 consists of 15 residues. This chain's CDR3 is CAKVRQTGGVCGYTF. CDR3 nucleotides: TGTGCCAAAGTGCGGCAGACAGGGGGAGTATGTGGCTACACCTTC.

V gene TRBV6-8 combines with J gene TRBJ2-7, with 8 bases that match TRBD1. With V trimmed by 4 bases and J by 6 bases, 11 bases remained unmatched. Germline V CDR1 and CDR2: MNHGY, SAAAGT. The CDR3 consists of 15 residues. CDR3 loop: CASSFGGQGFSEQYF. The CDR3 DNA sequence: TGTGCCAGCAGTTTCGGAGGACAGGGCTTCTCCGAGCAGTACTTC.

The CDR3 DNA is TGTGCCAGCAGTTCCCCTCCGGGGGGTGGGGATGGCTACACCTTC. Its protein product is CASSSPPGGGDGYTF. V gene TRBV28 combines with J gene TRBJ1-2, with D possibly being TRBD1 (5 bases). There are 15 residues in the CDR3. The V end was cut by 4 bases, the J end by 6 bases, with 18 bases between. CDR1 and CDR2 (germline): MDHEN, SYDVKM.

This clonotype was counted at least ten times. The V gene is TRBV20-1, the J gene TRBJ2-5; D possibly corresponds to TRBD2 (6 bases). Germline CDR1 is DFQATT and CDR2 is SNEGSKA (reference sequence). V was shortened by 7 bases and J by 4 bases, with 22 bases between the two germline ends. CDR3 length equals 15 residues. The CDR3 DNA follows: TGCAGTGGACTGACGGGAGTCCTGAGCGGAGAGACCCAGTACTTC. Its translation: CSGLTGVLSGETQYF.

In this sample, this clonotype turned up many times. The DNA for the CDR3 is TGTGCCAGCAGTGCGCTAGCGGGAGGTGAGCAGTTCTTC. Amino acid sequence: CASSALAGGEQFF. The gene calls are TRBV6-2 or TRBV6-3 and TRBJ2-1; TRBD2 matches at 11 bases. This CDR3 contains 13 residues. V shed 5 bases, J shed 9 bases, and the junction held 3 bases outside the gene matches. Germline CDR1 is MNHEY and CDR2 is SVGEGT.

This clonotype was detected ten times or more. The chain is built from TRBV6-6 and TRBJ1-2; D remains ambiguous. The CDR3 runs 11 residues. With 6 bases removed from V and 7 bases from J, the gap between germline ends came to 9 bases. The germline CDR1 and CDR2 sequences are MNHNY and SVGAGI (reference sequence). CDR3 loop: CASSPDRGYTF. DNA for the CDR3: TGTGCCAGCAGCCCCGACCGTGGCTACACCTTC.

This clonotype appeared once. A single base separates this from a much larger clone, so it may be a read error. The chain is built from TRBV25-1 and TRBJ2-7, with D maybe TRBD1 (5 bases). The CDR3 totals 14 residues. Looked up from germline, CDR1 is MGHDK and CDR2 is SYGVNS. V gave up 6 bases and J gave up 7 bases, with 19 bases separating them. As DNA, the CDR3 is TGTGCCAGCAGGCCCGTGGGGCTTTACAATGAGCAGTACTTC. Its translation: CASRPVGLYNEQYF.

This clonotype was detected ten times or more. V usage is TRBV7-9 and J usage is TRBJ2-7, with TRBD1 matching over 8 bases. Trimming cost V 5 bases and J 5 bases; bases outside gene matches: 8. Germline-derived CDR1 and CDR2 are SEHNR and FQNEAQ (reference sequence). This CDR3 contains 14 residues. The CDR3 DNA sequence: TGTGCCAGCAGCCAGTCAGGGGGCTTGGACGAGCAGTACTTC. Translating it yields CASSQSGGLDEQYF.

This clonotype was observed at least ten times. This chain uses TRBV7-8 with TRBJ2-1; 8 nucleotides line up with TRBD2. The junction had 10 bases not matched to a gene; V was cut back by 4 bases and J by 2 bases. The CDR3 consists of 17 residues. Germline lookup yields CDR1 SGHVS and CDR2 FQNEAQ. The CDR3 is CASSSGGQGGPYNEQFF. The CDR3 nucleotides are TGTGCCAGCAGCTCGGGGGGGCAGGGAGGCCCCTACAATGAGCAGTTCTTC.

This clonotype was counted ten times or more. The chain combines TRBV28 with TRBJ1-2; D is possibly TRBD1 (6 bases). V was clipped by 4 bases and J by 4 bases, with 13 bases between them. This CDR3 spans 14 amino acids. Germline V lookup: CDR1 MDHEN, CDR2 SYDVKM. The CDR3 DNA is TGTGCCAGCAGTTCGCCGGGACACCTCTATGGCTACACCTTC. Protein sequence: CASSSPGHLYGYTF.

This clonotype was picked up many times. This chain connects TRBV6-6 to TRBJ2-3; TRBD2 aligns across 9 bases. This CDR3 region has 15 residues. Trimming at V came to 5 bases and at J to 1 base, leaving 4 bases not matched to a gene. Germline V gene data show CDR1 as MNHNY and CDR2 as SVGAGI (reference sequence). The CDR3 reads CASSASGIGTDTQYF. DNA of the CDR3: TGTGCCAGCAGTGCTAGCGGGATTGGCACAGATACGCAGTATTTT.

This clonotype was seen ten or more times. V gene TRBV4-2 combines with J gene TRBJ2-1; 15 bases are shared with TRBD2. CDR1 is LGHNA and CDR2 is YNFKEQ in the germline V gene. The CDR3 is 24 amino acids. The V gene end was trimmed by 0 bases and the J gene end by 7 bases; junction bases not matched to a gene: 25. The CDR3 DNA is TGTGCCAGCAGCCAAGAAGCCCCCAGGCGCGACCCCGCAGGACTAGCGGGAGGGCTAAATGAGCAGTTCTTC. This gives the protein CASSQEAPRRDPAGLAGGLNEQFF.

This clonotype was found many times. CDR3 sequence reads: CASILDRGQDSPLHF. In DNA form, the CDR3 reads TGTGCCAGCATCCTGGACAGGGGGCAAGATTCACCCCTCCACTTT. The chain links TRBV7-6 to TRBJ1-6; 11 bases are shared with TRBD1. CDR1 is SGHVS, CDR2 FNYEAQ, per germline. The CDR3 is 15 residues long. V lost 7 bases to trimming and J lost 8 bases; unmatched junction nucleotides: 7.

This clonotype showed up many times. This chain uses TRBV14 with TRBJ2-7, with D perhaps TRBD2 (6 bases). The CDR3 is made up of 15 amino acids. Trimming pared 0 bases from V and 6 bases from J, leaving 15 bases between. Germline values: CDR1 SGHDN, CDR2 FVKESK. CDR3 sequence (DNA): TGTGCCAGCAGCCAAGATCAGACTAGATCTACCGAGCAGTACTTC. Translation gives CASSQDQTRSTEQYF. Together with reference TRBV14 and TRBJ2-7, the CDR3 gives the full variable domain: EAGVTQFPSHSVIEKGQTVTLRCDPISGHDNLYWYRRVMGKEIKFLLHFVKESKQDESGMPNNRFLAERTGGTYSTLKVQPAELEDSGVYFCASSQDQTRSTEQYFGPGTRLTVT.

This clonotype was counted at least ten times. The chain links TRBV3-1 to TRBJ1-2; D gene unclear. The V and J ends lost 2 bases and 8 bases respectively, with 18 bases between them. The germline gives CDR1 LGHDT, CDR2 YNNKEL (reference sequence). The CDR3 length is 15 residues. CDR3: CASSQMARVQWGYTF. CDR3 coding DNA: TGTGCCAGCAGCCAAATGGCAAGGGTCCAGTGGGGCTACACCTTC.